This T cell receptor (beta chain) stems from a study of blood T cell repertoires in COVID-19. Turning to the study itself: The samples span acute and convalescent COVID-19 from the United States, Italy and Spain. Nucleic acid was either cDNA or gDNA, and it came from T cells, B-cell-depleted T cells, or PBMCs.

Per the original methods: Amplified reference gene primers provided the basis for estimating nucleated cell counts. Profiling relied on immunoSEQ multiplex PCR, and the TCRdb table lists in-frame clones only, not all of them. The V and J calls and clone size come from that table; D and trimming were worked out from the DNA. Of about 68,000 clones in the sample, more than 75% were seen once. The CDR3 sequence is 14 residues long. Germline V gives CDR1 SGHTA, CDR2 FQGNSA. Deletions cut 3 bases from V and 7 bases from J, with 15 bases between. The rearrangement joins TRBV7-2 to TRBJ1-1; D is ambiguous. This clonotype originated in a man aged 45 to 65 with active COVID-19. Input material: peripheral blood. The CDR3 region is CASSFGRAGGEAFF. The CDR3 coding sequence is TGTGCCAGCAGCTTCGGTAGGGCGGGAGGTGAAGCTTTCTTT.